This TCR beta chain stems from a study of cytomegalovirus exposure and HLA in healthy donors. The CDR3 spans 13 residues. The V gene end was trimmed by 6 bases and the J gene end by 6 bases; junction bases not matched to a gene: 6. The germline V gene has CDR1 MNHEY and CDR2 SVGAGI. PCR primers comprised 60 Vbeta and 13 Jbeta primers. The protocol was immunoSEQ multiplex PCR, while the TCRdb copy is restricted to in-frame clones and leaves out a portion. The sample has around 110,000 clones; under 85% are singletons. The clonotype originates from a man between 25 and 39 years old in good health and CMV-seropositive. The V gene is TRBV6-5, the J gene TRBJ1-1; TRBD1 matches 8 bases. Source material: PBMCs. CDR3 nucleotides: TGTGCCAGCAGGTGGACAGGGAAGGCTGAAGCTTTCTTT. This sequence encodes CASRWTGKAEAFF.